These T cell receptor beta chains were read from a single sample in a study of T cell repertoires in cytomegalovirus infection. TCRdb recomputed calls from the reads with MiXCR, one row per CDR3 protein. Here the sample spans hundreds of thousands of distinct CDR3 sequences, 15% to 20% being singletons. The sequenced sample was PBMCs. These receptors were collected from a human donor in good health (CMV status not recorded). Some clones in this sample may be carry-over from other donors' samples. The CDR3 runs from the conserved cysteine through the conserved F or W. The D gene is left open where the match is weak. Not all rows give a size; the values are once, few, many and, for expanded clones, a class.

D: NA
V: TRBV5-4
J: TRBJ2-3
size: many
CDR3: CASSLGGVSTDTQYF
DNA: TGTGCCAGCAGCTTAGGGGGGGTTAGCACAGATACGCAGTATTTT

D: TRBD2
V: TRBV5-6
J: TRBJ2-1
size: NA
CDR3: CASSLDGGGAYNEQFF
DNA: TGTGCCAGCAGCTTGGATGGTGGGGGGGCCTACAATGAGCAGTTCTTC

D: NA
V: TRBV20-1
J: TRBJ2-3
size: NA
CDR3: CSASWVTDDTQYF
DNA: TGCAGTGCTAGTTGGGTGACGGATGATACGCAGTATTTT

D: NA
V: TRBV6-5
J: TRBJ2-3
size: NA
CDR3: CASSYQSGTATDTQYF
DNA: TGTGCCAGCAGTTACCAATCCGGGACGGCTACAGATACGCAGTATTTT

D: NA
V: TRBV19
J: TRBJ2-2
size: few
CDR3: CASSPPGVDAGELFF
DNA: TGTGCCAGTAGTCCCCCGGGGGTGGACGCCGGGGAGCTGTTTTTT

D: NA
V: TRBV7-2
J: TRBJ1-6
size: many
CDR3: CASSLESYNSPLHF
DNA: TGTGCCAGCAGCTTAGAATCGTATAATTCACCCCTCCACTTT

D: TRBD2
V: TRBV3-1
J: TRBJ2-5
size: NA
CDR3: CASSQVSNYGTSVGFSQETQYF
DNA: TGTGCCAGCAGCCAAGTCTCAAATTATGGGACTAGCGTTGGGTTTTCCCAAGAGACCCAGTACTTC

D: NA
V: TRBV6-2/TRBV6-3
J: TRBJ2-5
size: many
CDR3: CASNQPPVETQYF
DNA: TGTGCCAGCAACCAGCCTCCAGTGGAGACCCAGTACTTC

D: NA
V: TRBV7-2
J: TRBJ2-1
size: many
CDR3: CASSPRTVPRQRQFF
DNA: TGTGCCAGCAGCCCTCGAACCGTACCACGTCAAAGGCAGTTCTTC

D: NA
V: TRBV5-1
J: TRBJ2-1
size: NA
CDR3: CASSLIIADEQFF
DNA: TGCGCCAGCAGCTTGATTATCGCTGATGAGCAGTTCTTC

D: TRBD1
V: TRBV4-3
J: TRBJ2-1
size: many
CDR3: CASSPAGQGTYNEQFF
DNA: TGCGCCAGCAGCCCTGCCGGACAGGGGACCTACAATGAGCAGTTCTTC

D: TRBD1
V: TRBV20-1
J: TRBJ2-7
size: NA
CDR3: CSARGGQRRSSYEQYF
DNA: TGCAGTGCTAGAGGGGGACAGCGAAGGAGCTCCTACGAGCAGTACTTC

D: TRBD1
V: TRBV20-1
J: TRBJ1-1
size: few
CDR3: CSARDLEGANTEAFF
DNA: TGCAGTGCTAGAGATTTGGAGGGGGCTAACACTGAAGCTTTCTTT

D: TRBD1
V: TRBV12-3/TRBV12-4
J: TRBJ2-1
size: many
CDR3: CASSFGTGGYEQFF
DNA: TGTGCCAGCAGTTTTGGGACAGGGGGCTATGAGCAGTTCTTC

D: NA
V: TRBV12-3/TRBV12-4
J: TRBJ2-1
size: many
CDR3: CASTLTGGYNEQFF
DNA: TGTGCCAGCACCCTGACAGGAGGCTACAATGAGCAGTTCTTC

D: TRBD1
V: TRBV5-4
J: TRBJ2-3
size: few
CDR3: CASSLGPLTGGGTDTQYF
DNA: TGTGCCAGCAGCTTGGGGCCATTGACAGGGGGAGGAACAGATACGCAGTATTTT

D: TRBD1
V: TRBV6-2/TRBV6-3
J: TRBJ2-5
size: NA
CDR3: CASSKWTGGSPETQYF
DNA: TGTGCCAGCAGTAAATGGACAGGGGGCTCCCCCGAGACCCAGTACTTC

D: NA
V: TRBV28
J: TRBJ2-7
size: NA
CDR3: CASSLGLGRASPNEQYF
DNA: TGTGCCAGCAGTTTAGGGTTGGGTAGGGCGTCCCCTAACGAGCAGTACTTC

D: NA
V: TRBV6-6
J: TRBJ1-3
size: few
CDR3: CASKGDHTIYF
DNA: TGTGCCAGCAAAGGTGACCACACCATATATTTT

D: TRBD2
V: TRBV4-2
J: TRBJ2-7
size: NA
CDR3: CASSQESGGSYEQYF
DNA: TGTGCCAGCAGCCAAGAGAGCGGGGGGTCCTACGAGCAGTACTTC

D: NA
V: TRBV6-2/TRBV6-3
J: TRBJ2-7
size: few
CDR3: CASSYPPLGYEQYF
DNA: TGTGCCAGCAGTTACCCCCCCCTCGGCTACGAGCAGTACTTC

D: NA
V: TRBV2
J: TRBJ2-7
size: NA
CDR3: CASSAPGKGYEQYF
DNA: TGTGCCAGCAGTGCCCCTGGGAAGGGGTACGAGCAGTACTTC

D: TRBD1
V: TRBV20-1
J: TRBJ2-1
size: many
CDR3: CSAKSGTGINEQFF
DNA: TGCAGTGCAAAGAGCGGGACAGGGATCAATGAGCAGTTCTTC

D: TRBD1
V: TRBV6-2/TRBV6-3
J: TRBJ1-5
size: NA
CDR3: CASSPRTGQPQHF
DNA: TGTGCCAGCAGTCCCCGGACAGGTCAGCCCCAGCATTTT

D: NA
V: TRBV6-5
J: TRBJ2-3
size: NA
CDR3: CASSYNSADTQYF
DNA: TGTGCCAGCAGTTACAATTCGGCAGATACGCAGTATTTT

D: NA
V: TRBV20-1
J: TRBJ1-1
size: few
CDR3: CSAGGQLNTEAFF
DNA: TGCAGTGCTGGAGGACAGCTGAACACTGAAGCTTTCTTT

D: NA
V: TRBV5-1
J: TRBJ2-3
size: few
CDR3: CASSTGDQTDTQYF
DNA: TGCGCCAGCTCCACAGGAGACCAAACAGATACGCAGTATTTT

D: TRBD1
V: TRBV19
J: TRBJ1-1
size: NA
CDR3: CASSDRATEAFF
DNA: TGTGCCAGTAGTGACAGGGCCACTGAAGCTTTCTTT

D: NA
V: TRBV5-1
J: TRBJ1-2
size: few
CDR3: CASSLDGAQRGYTF
DNA: TGCGCCAGCAGCTTGGACGGGGCGCAGAGGGGCTACACCTTC

D: TRBD2
V: TRBV12-3/TRBV12-4
J: TRBJ2-1
size: many
CDR3: CASRPAGGPDEQFF
DNA: TGTGCCAGCAGGCCAGCGGGGGGGCCAGATGAGCAGTTCTTC

D: NA
V: TRBV12-3/TRBV12-4
J: TRBJ1-1
size: once
CDR3: CASSKGGLRFNTEAFF
DNA: TGTGCCAGCAGTAAGGGAGGTCTCCGGTTTAACACTGAAGCTTTCTTT

D: TRBD2
V: TRBV5-1
J: TRBJ2-5
size: few
CDR3: CASSLGLAETQYF
DNA: TGCGCCAGCAGCTTAGGACTAGCGGAGACCCAGTACTTC

D: NA
V: TRBV28
J: TRBJ2-7
size: few
CDR3: CASSPMGTGMRSYEQYF
DNA: TGTGCCAGCAGCCCAATGGGGACCGGTATGCGGTCCTACGAGCAGTACTTC

D: NA
V: TRBV20-1
J: TRBJ2-1
size: few
CDR3: CSASGPGYNEQFF
DNA: TGCAGTGCTAGTGGGCCAGGCTACAATGAGCAGTTCTTC

D: TRBD2
V: TRBV12-3/TRBV12-4
J: TRBJ2-7
size: many
CDR3: CASSRTSGDYEQYF
DNA: TGTGCCAGCAGCCGTACTAGCGGGGACTACGAGCAGTACTTC

D: TRBD1
V: TRBV5-1
J: TRBJ1-2
size: NA
CDR3: CASSSDRVRDGYTF
DNA: TGCGCCAGCAGCTCGGACAGGGTCCGGGATGGCTACACCTTC

D: NA
V: TRBV6-5
J: TRBJ1-5
size: NA
CDR3: CASSYRPSEGNQPQHF
DNA: TGTGCCAGCAGTTACCGCCCGAGCGAGGGCAATCAGCCCCAGCATTTT

D: NA
V: TRBV7-8
J: TRBJ2-1
size: many
CDR3: CASSLGGGTEFYNEQFF
DNA: TGTGCCAGCAGCCTGGGAGGAGGGACAGAGTTCTACAATGAGCAGTTCTTC

D: TRBD2
V: TRBV28
J: TRBJ2-1
size: NA
CDR3: CASSTQGLAEYDEQFF
DNA: TGTGCCAGCAGTACTCAGGGACTAGCGGAATACGATGAGCAGTTCTTC

D: NA
V: TRBV20-1
J: TRBJ1-5
size: many
CDR3: CSASGPGNGANQPQHF
DNA: TGCAGTGCTTCGGGACCAGGTAATGGGGCAAATCAGCCCCAGCATTTT

D: NA
V: TRBV27
J: TRBJ1-3
size: few
CDR3: CASARRASGNTIYF
DNA: TGTGCCAGCGCACGGCGGGCCTCTGGAAACACCATATATTTT

D: TRBD1
V: TRBV7-8
J: TRBJ2-1
size: many
CDR3: CASSKGAADSWFF
DNA: TGTGCCAGCAGCAAGGGGGCAGCGGACAGCTGGTTCTTC

D: NA
V: TRBV27
J: TRBJ1-6
size: NA
CDR3: CASKGDSPLHF
DNA: TGTGCCAGCAAGGGTGACTCACCCCTCCACTTT

D: TRBD1
V: TRBV7-3
J: TRBJ1-2
size: many
CDR3: CASSLKDREGICWYGYTF
DNA: TGTGCCAGCAGCTTAAAGGACAGGGAAGGGATTTGTTGGTATGGCTACACCTTC

D: NA
V: TRBV12-3/TRBV12-4
J: TRBJ1-6
size: NA
CDR3: CASSPGVSYNSPLHF
DNA: TGTGCCAGCAGCCCAGGGGTGTCCTATAATTCACCCCTCCACTTT

D: NA
V: TRBV2
J: TRBJ2-1
size: many
CDR3: CASSGRGWDDEQFF
DNA: TGTGCCAGCAGTGGCCGGGGATGGGACGATGAGCAGTTCTTC

D: TRBD1
V: TRBV7-2
J: TRBJ1-2
size: NA
CDR3: CASSLLGQGVQGYTF
DNA: TGTGCCAGCAGCTTATTGGGACAGGGGGTCCAGGGCTACACCTTC

D: NA
V: TRBV5-1
J: TRBJ1-2
size: NA
CDR3: CASRDARDYGYTF
DNA: TGCGCCAGCAGAGACGCTAGGGATTATGGCTACACCTTC

D: NA
V: TRBV12-3/TRBV12-4
J: TRBJ2-3
size: NA
CDR3: CASRPRTAPTDTQYF
DNA: TGTGCCAGCAGACCGAGGACCGCCCCGACAGATACGCAGTATTTT

D: NA
V: TRBV20-1
J: TRBJ2-2
size: NA
CDR3: CSASWASADGELFF
DNA: TGCAGTGCTAGTTGGGCGTCCGCGGACGGGGAGCTGTTTTTT

D: NA
V: TRBV10-3
J: TRBJ2-5
size: NA
CDR3: CAIRPGGEETQYF
DNA: TGTGCCATCAGGCCAGGGGGGGAAGAGACCCAGTACTTC

D: NA
V: TRBV6-2/TRBV6-3
J: TRBJ1-2
size: many
CDR3: CASSLQVNYGYTF
DNA: TGTGCCAGCAGTTTACAGGTGAACTATGGCTACACCTTC

D: NA
V: TRBV25-1
J: TRBJ1-6
size: NA
CDR3: CASSGGTSNSPLHF
DNA: TGTGCCAGCAGTGGCGGGACGTCAAATTCACCCCTCCACTTT